A single sample is the source of the 22 T cell receptor beta chains below, sequenced in a study. TCRdb used MiXCR to reprocess the 5' RACE reads, holding one entry per CDR3 protein. The table lists just under 65,000 distinct CDR3 sequences, approximately 23% of them singletons. Sequenced sample: memory CD4+ T cells sorted from a lymph node. Subset described: memory CD4+ T cells, CD4+CD45RO+CD25-. The receptor source for this set is a female donor with breast cancer.

Only a few counts were recorded for this clonotype. The J gene is TRBJ2-7, the V gene TRBV28; perhaps TRBD2 as D (5 bases). Germline V gives CDR1 MDHEN, CDR2 SYDVKM. The CDR3 loop spans 12 amino acids. V dropped 10 bases and J dropped 2 bases, with 12 bases sitting between them. CDR3 nucleotides: TGTGCCACCACGGACTTCACCTACGAGCAGTACTTC. Translating gives CATTDFTYEQYF.

This chain uses TRBV4-3 with TRBJ2-5, with D perhaps matching TRBD1 (7 bases). This CDR3 has 15 residues. Deletions cut 6 bases from V and 2 bases from J, with 16 bases between. Germline V gene sequence: CDR1 LGHNA, CDR2 YSLEER. Here the CDR3 DNA reads TGCGCCAGCAGTCGCAGGGGGGAGATTCAAGAGACCCAGTACTTC. Amino acid sequence: CASSRRGEIQETQYF.

There are many counts of this clonotype. The rearrangement links TRBV7-2 to TRBJ2-3; tentatively, D is TRBD2 (5 bases). Germline V lookup: CDR1 SGHTA, CDR2 FQGNSA. This CDR3 region has 13 residues. Trimming pared 3 bases from V and 14 bases from J, leaving 18 bases between. CDR3 DNA: TGTGCCAGCAGCTTTTCGTCCGAGGACTCGGGGTATTTT. Protein sequence: CASSFSSEDSGYF.

This clonotype was counted between two and nine times. V is TRBV7-2 and J is TRBJ2-5, with D perhaps matching TRBD2 (6 bases). This CDR3 is 14 amino acids long. V lost 4 bases and J 5 bases, leaving 14 bases between the germline ends. In germline, CDR1 is SGHTA, CDR2 FQGNSA. CDR3 in amino acids: CASSYGTPRETQYF. The CDR3 region has the DNA TGTGCCAGCAGCTACGGGACTCCTAGGGAGACCCAGTACTTC.

J is TRBJ1-1 and V is TRBV7-2; no clear D. Trimming removed 6 bases from V and 5 bases from J, with 13 bases in between. The CDR3 loop spans 13 amino acids. Germline CDR1 SGHTA, CDR2 FQGNSA. DNA of the CDR3: TGTGCCAGCAGGCCTGACACTTTTACTGAAGCTTTCTTT. This codes for CASRPDTFTEAFF.

As for this clonotype: Germline and junction disagree at one end, which may indicate a read error. The chain joins TRBV7-2 to TRBJ2-1, with 9 bases matching TRBD2. Germline V lookup: CDR1 SGHTA, CDR2 FQGNSA. The CDR3 sequence is 15 residues long. The CDR3 bases are TGTGCCAGCAGGACTAGCGGCTACTCCTACAACGAGCAGTTCTTC. Translating gives CASRTSGYSYNEQFF.

This clonotype came up a few times. The chain couples TRBV11-1 to TRBJ2-1, with 7 bases matching TRBD1. CDR3 size: 13 residues. The J segment lost 7 bases and the V segment lost 6 bases, leaving 6 bases of the junction unmatched. Germline CDR1 is SGHAT and CDR2 is FQDESV (reference sequence). The CDR3 loop is CASSRGQNNEQFF. CDR3 in DNA: TGTGCCAGCAGTAGGGGACAGAATAATGAGCAGTTCTTC.

The genes are TRBV27 and TRBJ1-1; tentatively, D is TRBD1 (5 bases). Germline V CDR1 and CDR2: MNHEY, SMNVEV (reference sequence). The CDR3 has 15 amino acids. The V end lost 5 bases, the J end lost 0 bases, and 13 bases lay between the germline ends. CDR3 in DNA: TGTGCCAGCAGTCCCTCGGACAAGATGAACACTGAAGCTTTCTTT. Protein product: CASSPSDKMNTEAFF.

The chain has TRBV6-2 or TRBV6-3 and TRBJ1-1; D ambiguous. The germline CDR1 and CDR2 sequences are MNHEY and SVGEGT. The V end was cut by 3 bases, the J end by 1 base, with 12 bases between. CDR3 size: 15 residues. The CDR3 DNA is TGTGCCAGCAGTTATTCCGGCACGACGAACACTGAAGCTTTCTTT. Translation gives CASSYSGTTNTEAFF.

CDR3 DNA: TGTGCCAGCAGTCCCAGGGCCGGGAGACAGTTCTTC. Amino acids: CASSPRAGRQFF. The V and J genes are TRBV25-1 and TRBJ2-1; a weak D match, TRBD2 (6 bases). Trimming left V 5 bases short and J 13 bases short, with 15 bases between. Germline values: CDR1 MGHDK, CDR2 SYGVNS. The CDR3 spans 12 residues.

The chain has TRBV7-2 and TRBJ2-3; D perhaps matches TRBD1 (5 bases). The CDR3 contains 12 residues. Germline CDR1 SGHTA, CDR2 FQGNSA. Deletions cut 9 bases from V and 8 bases from J, with 15 bases between. The CDR3 loop is CASNPGSGTQYF. Written as DNA, the CDR3 is TGTGCCAGTAACCCAGGGTCCGGTACGCAGTATTTT.

This clonotype was counted a single time. This chain joins TRBV10-1 and TRBJ2-1; 13 nucleotides agree with TRBD2. The CDR3 runs 15 residues. The V and J ends lost 5 bases and 7 bases, in that order; junction bases with no gene match: 5. Germline V lookup: CDR1 WNHNN, CDR2 SYGVQD (reference sequence). The CDR3 loop reads CASSTSGGALNEQFF. The CDR3 nucleotides read TGCGCCAGCAGTACTAGCGGGGGGGCCTTGAATGAGCAGTTCTTC.

This clonotype came up a few times. The chain is built from TRBV5-1 and TRBJ1-2; 7 bases are shared with TRBD1. From germline, CDR1 is SGHRS and CDR2 YFSETQ. The CDR3 has 13 residues. The V and J ends lost 2 bases and 9 bases, in that order; junction bases with no gene match: 7. The chain's CDR3 is CASSFDRAMSYTF. The CDR3 coding sequence is TGCGCCAGCAGCTTTGACAGGGCTATGAGCTACACCTTC.

To note about this clonotype: One end of the junction fails to match germline, which may point to a read error. The chain combines TRBV7-6 with TRBJ2-1; 9 bases fit TRBD2. This CDR3 is 14 amino acids long. CDR1 and CDR2 from the germline V gene are SGHVS and FNYEAQ. CDR3: CANSPLAGLNEQFF. The CDR3 DNA is TGTGCCAACAGCCCGCTAGCGGGATTGAATGAGCAGTTCTTC. The full variable domain, rest sourced from reference TRBV7-6 and TRBJ2-1, is GAGVSQSPRYKVTKRGQDVALRCDPISGHVSLYWYRQALGQGPEFLTYFNYEAQQDKSGLPNDRFSAERPEGSISTLTIQRTEQRDSAMYRCANSPLAGLNEQFFGPGTRLTVL.

Turning to this clonotype: A much larger clone is a single base away; this may be a read error. The rearrangement uses TRBV7-8 and TRBJ1-1; 7 positions match TRBD1. Germline CDR1 reads SGHVS; CDR2 reads FQNEAQ. CDR3 length: 15 amino acids. For the CDR3, the DNA is TGTGCCAGCAGCTTAGCGAGGGGGCTAGGGACTGAAGCTTCCTTT. Translating gives CASSLARGLGTEASF.

The chain employs TRBV7-2 and TRBJ2-2, with 7 positions matching TRBD2. The CDR3 runs to 14 residues. CDR1 SGHTA and CDR2 FQGNSA come from the germline V gene. The V gene end was trimmed by 5 bases and the J gene end by 4 bases; junction bases not matched to a gene: 4. CDR3 protein: CASSPGGFTGELFF. Written as DNA, the CDR3 is TGTGCCAGCAGCCCCGGGGGGTTCACCGGGGAGCTGTTTTTT.

There are many counts of this clonotype. This sequence joins TRBV24-1 and TRBJ2-2; no clear D gene. The CDR3 runs 13 residues. V gave up 3 bases and J gave up 5 bases, with 6 bases separating them. CDR1 KGHDR and CDR2 SFDVKD come from the germline V gene. The CDR3 nucleotides read TGTGCCACCAGTGATATGATTACCGGGGAGCTGTTTTTT. This codes for CATSDMITGELFF.

The sample holds a few counts of this clonotype. The rearrangement joins TRBV6-1 to TRBJ1-5; 8 bases align to TRBD1. Trimming removed 6 bases from V and 2 bases from J; junction bases left unmatched: 0. CDR1 and CDR2 from the germline V gene are MNHNS and SASEGT. CDR3 length: 13 residues. CDR3 bases: TGTGCCAGCAGGGACAGGGGCAATCAGCCCCAGCATTTT. Amino acids: CASRDRGNQPQHF.

Turning to this clonotype: One end of the junction fails to match germline, which may point to a read error. This chain connects TRBV6-6 to TRBJ1-1, with D tentatively TRBD1 (6 bases). Germline-derived CDR1 and CDR2 are MNHNY and SVGAGI (reference sequence). This CDR3 contains 14 residues. Here the CDR3 reads CASSLTGGLGEAFF. The CDR3 region has the DNA TGCGCCAGCAGTCTGACAGGAGGGCTTGGTGAAGCTTTCTTT.

The sample holds many counts of this clonotype. The chain links TRBV20-1 to TRBJ1-1; D is possibly TRBD1 (6 bases). The germline CDR1 and CDR2 sequences are DFQATT and SNEGSKA (reference sequence). This CDR3 spans 14 amino acids. V shed 5 bases and J shed 3 bases, with 16 bases lying between them. As DNA, the CDR3 is TGCAGTGCTCGCGACCAGGGGAGGGACACTGAAGCTTTCTTT. It translates to CSARDQGRDTEAFF.

The rearrangement links TRBV9 to TRBJ2-3; 12 nucleotides line up with TRBD2. The CDR3 runs to 19 residues. The germline V gene encodes CDR1 SGDLS and CDR2 YYNGEE. The V gene end was trimmed by 3 bases and the J gene end by 4 bases; junction bases not matched to a gene: 15. The CDR3 loop reads CASSGGLAGRGVGADTQYF. CDR3 sequence (DNA): TGTGCCAGCAGCGGAGGACTAGCGGGAAGAGGCGTGGGAGCAGATACGCAGTATTTT.

This clonotype was seen more than once but under ten times. This rearrangement joins TRBV5-1 to TRBJ2-7; TRBD1 might be the D (5 bases). There are 13 residues in the CDR3. CDR1 is SGHRS and CDR2 is YFSETQ in the germline V gene. V was pared by 4 bases and J by 2 bases, with 10 bases between. CDR3 sequence (DNA): TGCGCCAGCAGCCTCCCGACAGCCTACGAGCAGTACTTC. This encodes CASSLPTAYEQYF.